Following are 31 T cell receptor beta chains from one sample sequenced in a study of technical replicates of blood from a handful of donors. Only in-frame clones appear in the TCRdb table, and some are missing; sequencing was by immunoSEQ multiplex PCR. The sample lists more than 55,000 clones; 92% were seen once. The sample was T cells isolated from PBMCs. The source is a human donor in good health.

This rearrangement joins TRBV7-8 to TRBJ2-7, with 12 bases aligning to TRBD2. CDR1 and CDR2 from the germline V gene are SGHVS and FQNEAQ. After removal of 8 bases from V and 4 bases from J, the junction contained 6 bases not matched to a gene. This CDR3 region has 14 residues. CDR3: CASQETSGRYEQYF. CDR3 DNA sequence: TGTGCCAGCCAAGAGACTAGCGGGAGATACGAGCAGTACTTC.

The CDR3 bases are TGCGCCAGCAGCTTGGATAATAGCGGGAGCGCGAACACCGGGGAGCTGTTTTTT. Its translation is CASSLDNSGSANTGELFF. This sequence joins TRBV5-1 and TRBJ2-2; TRBD2 agrees at 9 bases. Germline assignment: CDR1 SGHRS and CDR2 YFSETQ. The J segment lost 0 bases and the V segment lost 0 bases, leaving 6 bases of the junction unmatched. The CDR3 has 18 residues.

Only a few counts were recorded for this clone. V gene TRBV4-1 combines with J gene TRBJ1-5; weak D call: TRBD1 (6 bases). Trimming left V 0 bases short and J 3 bases short, with 9 bases between. Germline V gives CDR1 MGHRA, CDR2 YSYEKL. CDR3 length: 15 residues. CDR3 nucleotide sequence: TGCGCCAGCAGCCAAGACAGGGGACACAATCAGCCCCAGCATTTT. It yields the protein CASSQDRGHNQPQHF.

This clone appeared once. This chain links TRBV6-5 with TRBJ1-1; 8 bases fit TRBD1. This CDR3 spans 13 amino acids. Germline loops: CDR1 MNHEY, CDR2 SVGAGI. The ends lost 4 bases at V and 5 bases at J; junction bases unmatched: 3. CDR3 nucleotides: TGTGCCAGCAGTTGGGGACAGGAAACTGAAGCTTTCTTT. This translates into CASSWGQETEAFF.

V usage is TRBV4-1 and J usage is TRBJ2-3, with D tentatively TRBD1 (6 bases). Germline-derived CDR1 and CDR2 are MGHRA and YSYEKL. Trimming pared 4 bases from V and 2 bases from J, leaving 10 bases between. This CDR3 spans 14 amino acids. The CDR3 DNA reads as TGCGCCAGCAGCCTACAGGGCTACACAGATACGCAGTATTTT. Protein product: CASSLQGYTDTQYF.

The chain joins TRBV4-3 to TRBJ2-1; TRBD2 might be the D (5 bases). Germline CDR1 is LGHNA and CDR2 is YSLEER. The CDR3 consists of 15 residues. The ends were cut back, 1 base at V and 7 bases at J, with 14 bases in the middle. The CDR3 loop reads CASSQGERSNNEQFF. CDR3 DNA: TGCGCCAGCAGCCAAGGAGAGCGGTCTAATAATGAGCAGTTCTTC.

The gene calls are TRBV29-1 and TRBJ2-1; 7 bases are shared with TRBD1. The J segment lost 8 bases and the V segment lost 6 bases, leaving 16 bases of the junction unmatched. The CDR3 has 15 amino acids. Germline CDR1 is SQVTM and CDR2 is ANQGSEA. This CDR3 is CSVEQGRVAGDEQFF. In DNA form, the CDR3 reads TGCAGCGTAGAACAGGGGCGAGTGGCTGGCGATGAGCAGTTCTTC.

The chain carries TRBV18 and TRBJ1-4, with D hard to call. Germline V lookup: CDR1 KGHSH, CDR2 LQKENI. V was trimmed by 8 bases and J by 5 bases, leaving 12 bases between them. The CDR3 spans 13 residues. The CDR3, as DNA: TGTGCCAGCATACACGGGGAAAATGAAAAACTGTTTTTT. This translates into CASIHGENEKLFF.

V gene TRBV5-4 combines with J gene TRBJ2-1; 7 positions agree with TRBD1. Germline CDR1 and CDR2: SGHNT and YYREEE (reference sequence). V shed 3 bases and J 8 bases; nucleotides not matched to a gene: 8. The CDR3 is made up of 14 amino acids. CDR3 nucleotides: TGTGCCAGCAGCTCCGGGACAGTCGAAGATGAGCAGTTCTTC. Translation: CASSSGTVEDEQFF.

This clone was detected only once. The rearrangement uses TRBV11-2 and TRBJ2-7, with 7 nucleotides matching TRBD1. The CDR3 is 12 residues long. Trimming took 5 bases from V and 6 from J; bases not matched to a gene: 4. The germline V gene encodes CDR1 SGHAT and CDR2 FQNNGV. CDR3 loop: CASSDGTVEQYF. The CDR3 DNA reads as TGTGCCAGCAGCGATGGGACAGTCGAGCAGTACTTC.

V gene TRBV30 combines with J gene TRBJ2-2, with D perhaps matching TRBD2 (5 bases). CDR1 GTSNPN and CDR2 SVGIG come from the germline V gene (reference sequence). Trimming took off 5 bases at V and 7 bases at J, with 8 bases between the two ends. This CDR3 has 11 amino acids. In DNA form, the CDR3 reads TGTGCCTGGGAGGGTGGCGGGGAGCTGTTTTTT. It specifies CAWEGGGELFF. Full variable domain (rest looked up from reference TRBV30 and TRBJ2-2): SQTIHQWPATLVQPVGSPLSLECTVEGTSNPNLYWYRQAAGRGLQLLFYSVGIGQISSEVPQNLSASRPQDRQFILSSKKLLLSDSGFYLCAWEGGGELFFGEGSRLTVL.

The chain has TRBV7-2 and TRBJ1-2; a weak D match, TRBD1 (6 bases). The CDR3 is made up of 13 amino acids. With 3 bases removed from V and 5 bases from J, the gap between germline ends came to 10 bases. CDR1 and CDR2 (germline): SGHTA, FQGNSA. The CDR3 sequence is CASSFKGEYGYTF. The CDR3 bases are TGTGCCAGCAGCTTTAAGGGGGAATATGGCTACACCTTC.

The chain joins TRBV15 to TRBJ2-3; TRBD2 matches at 9 bases. Losses at the gene ends were 0 bases for V and 0 bases for J; bases not matched to a gene: 7. In germline, CDR1 is LNHNV, CDR2 YYDKDF (reference sequence). This CDR3 spans 18 amino acids. CDR3 amino acids: CATSREMLAGISTDTQYF. The CDR3, as DNA: TGTGCCACCAGCAGAGAAATGCTAGCGGGAATAAGCACAGATACGCAGTATTTT. Combining the CDR3 with reference TRBV15 and TRBJ2-3 gives the whole variable domain DAMVIQNPRYQVTQFGKPVTLSCSQTLNHNVMYWYQQKSSQAPKLLFHYYDKDFNNEADTPDNFQSRRPNTSFCFLDIRSPGLGDTAMYLCATSREMLAGISTDTQYFGPGTRLTVL.

This sequence joins TRBV19 and TRBJ1-1; D possibly corresponds to TRBD1 (5 bases). Germline V CDR1 and CDR2: LNHDA, SQIVND (reference sequence). V was pared by 3 bases and J by 5 bases, with 13 bases between. This CDR3 region has 14 residues. CDR3 DNA sequence: TGTGCCAGTAGTATGGAGGGACGAGGGACTGAAGCTTTCTTT. Encoded protein: CASSMEGRGTEAFF.

The V call is TRBV9, the J call TRBJ1-1; 8 bases align to TRBD1. CDR1 is SGDLS, CDR2 YYNGEE, per germline. V was clipped by 3 bases and J by 9 bases; unmatched bases: 4. The length of the CDR3 is 12 residues. The CDR3 is CASSERTGQAFF. CDR3 sequence (DNA): TGTGCCAGCAGCGAGAGGACAGGGCAAGCTTTCTTT.

J is TRBJ2-3 and V is TRBV27; maybe TRBD1 (5 bases). CDR3 length equals 15 residues. V shed 2 bases and J shed 5 bases, with 14 bases lying between them. Germline V gene lookup returns CDR1 MNHEY and CDR2 SMNVEV (reference sequence). The CDR3 region has the DNA TGTGCCAGCAGTTTACAACTGGGGCTTCTAGATACGCAGTATTTT. Amino acid sequence: CASSLQLGLLDTQYF.

The rearrangement joins TRBV19 to TRBJ1-2; the D gene is possibly TRBD1 (6 bases). The CDR3 sequence is 12 residues long. The V and J ends lost 9 bases and 6 bases respectively, with 14 bases between them. Looked up from germline, CDR1 is LNHDA and CDR2 is SQIVND (reference sequence). The CDR3 is CASALGGDGYTF. CDR3 DNA: TGTGCCAGCGCCCTAGGGGGTGATGGCTACACCTTC.

V and J are TRBV11-2 and TRBJ2-1, with 9 positions matching TRBD2. The CDR3 sequence is 18 residues long. Germline CDR1 reads SGHAT; CDR2 reads FQNNGV. Trimming at V came to 3 bases and at J to 6 bases, leaving 15 bases not matched to a gene. This CDR3 is CASSFTYAGGPGGNEQFF. CDR3 sequence (DNA): TGTGCCAGCAGCTTTACATACGCGGGAGGGCCAGGGGGCAATGAGCAGTTCTTC.

This sequence joins TRBV27 and TRBJ1-2; D possibly corresponds to TRBD1 (6 bases). Germline CDR1 reads MNHEY; CDR2 reads SMNVEV (reference sequence). This CDR3 is built from 15 residues. V gave up 0 bases and J gave up 2 bases, with 10 bases separating them. The CDR3 DNA sequence: TGTGCCAGCAGTTTATCGTGGGACACCAACTATGGCTACACCTTC. This translates into CASSLSWDTNYGYTF.

The chain couples TRBV19 to TRBJ2-7, with no clear D. Germline V CDR1 and CDR2: LNHDA, SQIVND (reference sequence). Trimming left V 1 base short and J 2 bases short, with 12 bases between. The CDR3 length is 15 residues. The CDR3 loop is CASSIGGFATYEQYF. CDR3 nucleotides: TGTGCCAGTAGTATAGGTGGTTTCGCGACCTACGAGCAGTACTTC.

V and J are TRBV9 and TRBJ2-1; 11 positions agree with TRBD2. Germline trimming cut 4 bases from V and 8 bases from J; bases unmatched to any gene: 8. In germline, CDR1 is SGDLS, CDR2 YYNGEE. CDR3 length: 15 amino acids. The CDR3 DNA reads TGTGCCAGCAGCCGTGTACTAGCGGGAGTCGATGAGCAGTTCTTC. Residues: CASSRVLAGVDEQFF. Combining the CDR3 with reference TRBV9 and TRBJ2-1 gives the whole variable domain DSGVTQTPKHLITATGQRVTLRCSPRSGDLSVYWYQQSLDQGLQFLIQYYNGEERAKGNILERFSAQQFPDLHSELNLSSLELGDSALYFCASSRVLAGVDEQFFGPGTRLTVL.

This clone was seen a single time. This sequence joins TRBV5-1 and TRBJ2-1; the match to TRBD2 covers 7 bases. The trim removed 4 bases at V and 6 bases at J, leaving 7 bases unmatched. Germline CDR1 is SGHRS and CDR2 is YFSETQ. The CDR3 contains 14 residues. In nucleotides, the CDR3 is TGCGCCAGCAGCATACCGTCGGGAGGCAATGAGCAGTTCTTC. As protein: CASSIPSGGNEQFF.

This sequence joins TRBV2 and TRBJ2-7, with D perhaps TRBD2 (5 bases). Trimming took off 7 bases at V and 2 bases at J, with 9 bases between the two ends. CDR1 is SNHLY, CDR2 FYNNEI, per germline. The CDR3 extends over 12 amino acids. In DNA, the CDR3 is TGTGCCAGCACTAGCTCTACCTACGAGCAGTACTTC. Translation: CASTSSTYEQYF.

This chain joins TRBV7-8 and TRBJ1-2, with D possibly TRBD1 on 6 matching bases. Germline CDR1 SGHVS, CDR2 FQNEAQ. V lost 2 bases, J lost 0 bases, and 10 bases lay in between. There are 15 residues in the CDR3. Written as DNA, the CDR3 is TGTGCCAGCAGCTTATCAAGGACAGCTAACTATGGCTACACCTTC. It translates to CASSLSRTANYGYTF.

This chain links TRBV7-2 with TRBJ2-2, with TRBD2 matching over 13 bases. Germline V CDR1 and CDR2: SGHTA, FQGNSA. The CDR3 is made up of 16 amino acids. After removal of 5 bases from V and 4 bases from J, the junction contained 4 bases not matched to a gene. CDR3 sequence reads: CASSDRLAGGTGELFF. CDR3 sequence (DNA): TGTGCCAGCAGCGACCGACTAGCGGGAGGCACCGGGGAGCTGTTTTTT.

The chain recombines TRBV4-1 with TRBJ2-7; maybe TRBD1 (5 bases). This CDR3 is built from 14 residues. CDR1 is MGHRA, CDR2 YSYEKL, per germline. Trimming took 4 bases from V and 3 from J, leaving 13 bases between them. As DNA, the CDR3 is TGCGCCAGCAGCCCCGCAGACAGCCTCTACGAGCAGTACTTC. The encoded protein is CASSPADSLYEQYF.

The chain carries TRBV28 and TRBJ2-7, with D maybe TRBD1 (6 bases). The germline V and J ends were trimmed by 4 bases and 5 bases, with 12 bases remaining between them. CDR3 length equals 13 residues. The V gene's germline CDR1 is MDHEN and CDR2 SYDVKM. In DNA form, the CDR3 reads TGTGCCAGCAGTTCATTACAGGGCCACGAGCAGTACTTC. The encoded protein is CASSSLQGHEQYF.

The chain recombines TRBV19 with TRBJ2-3; 11 bases match TRBD2. V shed 8 bases, J shed 3 bases, and the junction held 4 bases outside the gene matches. Germline values: CDR1 LNHDA, CDR2 SQIVND (reference sequence). The CDR3 runs to 14 residues. Here the CDR3 reads CASSLAGGTDTQYF. As DNA, the CDR3 is TGTGCCAGTTCTCTAGCGGGAGGTACAGATACGCAGTATTTT.

The gene calls are TRBV30 and TRBJ2-7, with D possibly TRBD1 on 7 matching bases. Germline V gene lookup returns CDR1 GTSNPN and CDR2 SVGIG (reference sequence). Trimming stripped 5 bases from V and 6 bases from J, with 23 bases between. There are 15 residues in the CDR3. The CDR3: CAWASDRDGVIEQYF. Written as DNA, the CDR3 is TGTGCCTGGGCTAGCGACAGGGACGGGGTTATCGAGCAGTACTTC.

J is TRBJ2-2 and V is TRBV28; 7 bases fit TRBD2. The CDR3 runs 15 residues. Germline CDR1 MDHEN, CDR2 SYDVKM. Trimming removed 4 bases from V and 1 base from J; junction bases left unmatched: 3. The CDR3 reads CASSSSGENTGELFF. CDR3 bases: TGTGCCAGCAGTTCTAGCGGAGAGAACACCGGGGAGCTGTTTTTT.

V is TRBV28 and J is TRBJ2-6; perhaps TRBD1 as D (6 bases). Germline-derived CDR1 and CDR2 are MDHEN and SYDVKM. The CDR3 length is 13 residues. Trimming removed 5 bases from V and 7 bases from J, with 9 bases in between. CDR3 bases: TGTGCCAGCAGTCACGGGACAGCCAACGTCCTGACTTTC. Translating it yields CASSHGTANVLTF.